This T cell receptor (beta chain) was identified during a study of T cell changes during pregnancy in multiple sclerosis. The V gene lost 5 bases and the J gene lost 5 bases, with 18 bases spanning the gap. The CDR3 covers 16 residues. Germline values: CDR1 LNHDA, CDR2 SQIVND (reference sequence). Using immunoSEQ multiplex PCR, the repertoire was profiled, and TCRdb retains in-frame clones only, with some absent. The sample includes around 56,000 clones, about nine tenths of them seen just once. The rearrangement joins TRBV19 to TRBJ2-2; D may be TRBD1 (5 bases). The specimen comprised CD4+ T cells from peripheral blood mononuclear cells, sampled in the first trimester of pregnancy. The sequence derives from a female donor with multiple sclerosis, enrolled in a pregnancy study. The CDR3 is CASSATPRVGTGELFF. The DNA of the CDR3 is TGTGCCAGTAGTGCTACACCCAGGGTCGGTACCGGGGAGCTGTTTTTT.